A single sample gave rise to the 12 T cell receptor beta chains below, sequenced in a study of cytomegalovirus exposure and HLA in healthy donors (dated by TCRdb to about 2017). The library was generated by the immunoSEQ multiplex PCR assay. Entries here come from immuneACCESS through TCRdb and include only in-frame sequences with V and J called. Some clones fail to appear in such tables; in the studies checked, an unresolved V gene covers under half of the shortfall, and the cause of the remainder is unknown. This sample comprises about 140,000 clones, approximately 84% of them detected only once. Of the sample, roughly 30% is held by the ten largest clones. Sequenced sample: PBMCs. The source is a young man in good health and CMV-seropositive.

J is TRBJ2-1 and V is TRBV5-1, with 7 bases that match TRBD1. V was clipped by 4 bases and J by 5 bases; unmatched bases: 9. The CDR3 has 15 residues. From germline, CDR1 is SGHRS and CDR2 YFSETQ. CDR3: CASSIYRGADNEQFF. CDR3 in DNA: TGCGCCAGCAGCATATACAGGGGAGCTGACAATGAGCAGTTCTTC.

The CDR3, as DNA: TGCAGCGTTGAAGATCTTCAGGGAGGGAACACTGAAGCTTTCTTT. Protein product: CSVEDLQGGNTEAFF. This chain connects TRBV29-1 to TRBJ1-1; tentative D call: TRBD1 (5 bases). Germline values: CDR1 SQVTM, CDR2 ANQGSEA. The V gene lost 0 bases and the J gene lost 1 base, with 12 bases spanning the gap. The CDR3 length is 15 residues.

This CDR3 is CASRSALAGSTGELFF. The CDR3 DNA follows: TGTGCCAGCAGATCCGCGCTAGCGGGTAGCACCGGGGAGCTGTTTTTT. The chain couples TRBV7-2 to TRBJ2-2; 8 bases map to TRBD2. The CDR3 loop spans 16 amino acids. J was trimmed by 4 bases and V by 6 bases; bases with no gene match: 10. The germline CDR1 and CDR2 sequences are SGHTA and FQGNSA.

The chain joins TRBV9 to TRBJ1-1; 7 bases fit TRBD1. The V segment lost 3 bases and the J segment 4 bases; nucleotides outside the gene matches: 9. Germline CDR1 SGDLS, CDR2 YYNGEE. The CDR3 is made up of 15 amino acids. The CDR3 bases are TGTGCCAGCAGCGGCCTTGAGGGGGCTGGCACTGAAGCTTTCTTT. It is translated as CASSGLEGAGTEAFF.

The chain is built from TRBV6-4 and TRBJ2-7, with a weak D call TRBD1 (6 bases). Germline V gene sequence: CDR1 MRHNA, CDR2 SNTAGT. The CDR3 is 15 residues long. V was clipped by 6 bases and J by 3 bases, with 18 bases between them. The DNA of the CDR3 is TGTGCCAGCAGAAACCGAGGGGCAGGGGACTACGAGCAGTACTTC. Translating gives CASRNRGAGDYEQYF.

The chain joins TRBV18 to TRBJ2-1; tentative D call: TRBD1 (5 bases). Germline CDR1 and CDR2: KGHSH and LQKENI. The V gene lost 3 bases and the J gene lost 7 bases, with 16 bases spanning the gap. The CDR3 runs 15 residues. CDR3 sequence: CASSPRANQGNEQFF. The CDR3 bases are TGTGCCAGCTCACCCAGGGCGAACCAAGGGAATGAGCAGTTCTTC.

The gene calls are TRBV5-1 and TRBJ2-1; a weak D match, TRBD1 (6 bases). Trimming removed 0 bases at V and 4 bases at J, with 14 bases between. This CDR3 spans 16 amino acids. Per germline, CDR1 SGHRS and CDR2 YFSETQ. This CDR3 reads CASSLGGRTHYNEQFF. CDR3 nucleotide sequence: TGCGCCAGCAGCTTGGGGGGGCGCACCCATTACAATGAGCAGTTCTTC.

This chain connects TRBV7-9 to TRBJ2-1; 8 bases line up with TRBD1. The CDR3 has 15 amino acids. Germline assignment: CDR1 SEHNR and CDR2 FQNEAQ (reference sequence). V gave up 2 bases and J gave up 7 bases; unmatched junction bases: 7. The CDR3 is CASSLTQGVGNEQFF. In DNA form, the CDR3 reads TGTGCCAGCAGCTTAACACAGGGGGTGGGTAATGAGCAGTTCTTC.

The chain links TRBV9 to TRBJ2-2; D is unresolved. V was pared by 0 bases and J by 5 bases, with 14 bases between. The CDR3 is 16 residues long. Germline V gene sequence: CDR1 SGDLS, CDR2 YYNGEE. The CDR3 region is CASSVGHQSRTGELFF. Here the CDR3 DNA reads TGTGCCAGCAGCGTAGGTCACCAGTCGAGGACCGGGGAGCTGTTTTTT.

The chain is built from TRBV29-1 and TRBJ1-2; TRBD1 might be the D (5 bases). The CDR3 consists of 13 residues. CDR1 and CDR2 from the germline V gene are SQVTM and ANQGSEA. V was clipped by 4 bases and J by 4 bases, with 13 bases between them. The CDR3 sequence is CSVGGGRGYGYTF. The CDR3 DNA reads TGCAGCGTTGGAGGAGGGAGGGGCTATGGCTACACCTTC.

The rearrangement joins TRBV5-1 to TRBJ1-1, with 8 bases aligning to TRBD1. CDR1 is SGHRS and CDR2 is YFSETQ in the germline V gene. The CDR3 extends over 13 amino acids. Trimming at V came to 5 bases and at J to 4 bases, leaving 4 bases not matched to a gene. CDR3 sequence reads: CASSYGTGTEAFF. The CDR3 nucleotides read TGCGCCAGCAGTTACGGGACAGGCACTGAAGCTTTCTTT.

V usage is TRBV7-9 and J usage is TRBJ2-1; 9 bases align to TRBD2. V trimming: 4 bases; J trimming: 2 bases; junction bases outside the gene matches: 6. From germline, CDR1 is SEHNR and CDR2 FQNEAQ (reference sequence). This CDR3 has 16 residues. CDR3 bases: TGTGCCAGCAGCTCCCGGACTAGCGCAACCTACAATGAGCAGTTCTTC. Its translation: CASSSRTSATYNEQFF.